This T cell receptor gamma chain was recovered during a study of gamma delta lymphoproliferative disorders and STAT genes. General study results and limits: Vgamma9-JgammaP and Vdelta2-Ddelta3-Jdelta1 dominated major clones in indolent patients.

The receptor sequences were amplified from genomic DNA of peripheral blood mononuclear cells. TCRdb redid the clone calls on the multiplex PCR reads with CATT. The sample contains around 2,200 gamma-chain clones, roughly 8.9% of which appear only once. This clone is deemed medium-sized. Its antigen is not identified. Additional DNA sequences in this sample encode the identical CDR3. Germline CDR1 reads EGSNGY; CDR2 reads YDSYNSKV. The ends lost 0 bases at V and 4 bases at J; junction bases unmatched: 0. This CDR3 has 12 residues. Sequencing was carried out using blood. V usage is TRGV2 and J usage is TRGJ1 or TRGJ2. The J gene comes from matching the DNA to germline here; TCRdb lacks it. The receptor's source is a human donor with gamma-delta T-cell large granular lymphocyte leukemia. The CDR3 DNA sequence: TGTGCCACCTGGGACGGGTATTATAAGAAACTCTTT. Protein: CATWDGYYKKLF.